The source of this T cell receptor beta chain is a study of post-analysis software for immune sequencing data (dated by TCRdb to about 2015). In the study overall: The recorded disease courses included relapsing-remitting, secondary progressive and progressive-relapsing multiple sclerosis, and some patients had no subtype annotation. The patient repertoires were compared against 11 previously published healthy control repertoires obtained from donors aged about 6 to 26 years. A subset of samples was prepared in parallel using single-end sample barcoding, then pooled and co-amplified after Illumina adapter ligation. Study-wide conclusions, independent of this receptor: Direct clustering with F measure revealed strong co-clustering of samples prepared in the same batch, which led to a batch-effect correction. The multiple sclerosis patient group was slightly younger than the control group. Multiple sclerosis patients had significantly lower normalized Chao1 diversity than controls, a result that suggests substantial peripheral T-cell clonal expansion. A handful of TRBV segments, including TRBV5-6, TRBV5-1 and TRBV20-1, were significantly more frequent in patients than controls.

To demonstrate the VDJtools post-analysis software, TCR beta repertoires were profiled from the peripheral blood of 13 young patients with multiple sclerosis. The patients with multiple sclerosis were children and adolescents between roughly 6 and 17 years of age. About this clonotype: It lacks a known antigen. Base-call qualities are not available, and no considerably larger clone is one nucleotide away.

CDR1 and CDR2, per the germline V gene, are SGHRS and YFSETQ. V is pared back by 4 bases and J by 12 bases, with 23 bases lying between the germline termini. The CDR3 spans 15 residues, from the cysteine through the phenylalanine. Of all the DNA, just the CDR3 is kept, 45 bases in frame from base 1. Receptor libraries were prepared by PCR. The sample was run on an Illumina HiSeq 2500. To reduce PCR and sequencing biases, unique molecular identifiers were incorporated into the TCR beta cDNA libraries. Approximately 500,000 cDNA molecules were obtained for every 1 to 10 million input T cells, so each molecule roughly corresponded to one T cell. The same protocol used for the earlier healthy control dataset was applied to prepare and sequence the patient libraries. Samples belonging to the same batch were prepared together, multiplexed and sequenced on a shared HiSeq lane. The published analysis was carried out like this. Raw barcoded reads were processed with MIGEC, and single-read molecular identifier groups were discarded before consensus assembly and CDR3 extraction. VDJtools was used for post-analysis of the clonotype tables, and diversity was normalized by down-sampling every dataset to the size of the smallest sample. To correct batch-related cross-sample contamination, repertoire overlap clustering matched CDR3 amino acid sequences but not nucleotide sequences. TCRdb reprocessing: public reads trimmed at Q25 with fastp, clones called with MiXCR, in-frame beta chains kept. A single entry per CDR3 protein holds the most common genes and DNA from its merged rows. None of the V and J calls come from the authors' own analysis; TCRdb made them. The sample table shows 350,000 to 450,000 distinct CDR3 sequences, and approximately 42% are seen once. The ten largest make up roughly 8.2% of the sample.

This clonotype originated in a girl aged 2 to 9 with multiple sclerosis. The rearranged chain carries TRBV5-1 and TRBJ2-1; the D region possibly corresponds to TRBD2 (6 bases align). Sample: blood. The DNA is TGCGCCAGCAGCGCTGGCGGCGGGATGACTTTTGGGCAGTTCTTC. Its product reads: CASSAGGGMTFGQFF.